These T cell receptor beta chains were read from a single sample in a study of CD8 T cells in Susac syndrome. MiXCR, applied by TCRdb to the immunoSEQ multiplex PCR reads, yields one record per CDR3 protein. The repertoire has about 290,000 distinct CDR3 sequences, approximately 89% of them found once; the top ten carry approximately 0.18%. Sample: CD8+ T cells from PBMCs. Source of these receptors: a human donor with multiple sclerosis. Each CDR3 is given with its conserved first and last residue. The D gene is left open where the match is weak. Expanded clones get a size class; other rows say once, few or many, or leave the size out.

abundance: -
j_gene: TRBJ1-5
len: 14
d_gene: -
v_gene: TRBV28
CDR3nt: TGTGCCAGCAGGACCGGACAGAGCAATCAGCCCCAGCATTTT
CDR3aa: CASRTGQSNQPQHF

abundance: -
j_gene: TRBJ1-1
len: 14
d_gene: TRBD1
v_gene: TRBV30
CDR3nt: TGTGCCTGGACTCCGGGACAGCCGAACACTGAAGCTTTCTTT
CDR3aa: CAWTPGQPNTEAFF

abundance: -
j_gene: TRBJ1-3
len: 16
d_gene: TRBD1
v_gene: TRBV6-6
CDR3nt: TGTGCCAGCAGTTGGACAGGGGGTTCTTCTGGAAACACCATATATTTT
CDR3aa: CASSWTGGSSGNTIYF

abundance: -
j_gene: TRBJ2-5
len: 13
d_gene: -
v_gene: TRBV20-1
CDR3nt: TGCAGTGCTAGGCACGGGGGGCGAGAGACCCAGTACTTC
CDR3aa: CSARHGGRETQYF

abundance: -
j_gene: TRBJ1-1
len: 17
d_gene: TRBD1
v_gene: TRBV15
CDR3nt: TGTGCCACCAGCCCGGTCCCGGGACAGGGCTCAAACACTGAAGCTTTCTTT
CDR3aa: CATSPVPGQGSNTEAFF

abundance: -
j_gene: TRBJ2-2
len: 13
d_gene: -
v_gene: TRBV12-5
CDR3nt: TGTGCTAGTGGTTTGGTACGGGTCGGGGAGCTGTTTTTT
CDR3aa: CASGLVRVGELFF

abundance: -
j_gene: TRBJ2-7
len: 15
d_gene: TRBD1
v_gene: TRBV5-4
CDR3nt: TGTGCCAGCAGCTTGGCCGGGACAGGGGGCGACGAGCAGTACTTC
CDR3aa: CASSLAGTGGDEQYF

abundance: -
j_gene: TRBJ2-2
len: 19
d_gene: TRBD2
v_gene: TRBV4-3
CDR3nt: TGCGCCAGCAGCCAAGAAGGACTAGCGGTTAAAGTGGTGCTCGGGGAGCTGTTTTTT
CDR3aa: CASSQEGLAVKVVLGELFF

abundance: -
j_gene: TRBJ2-5
len: 13
d_gene: -
v_gene: TRBV4-1
CDR3nt: TGCGCCAGCAGCCAAGCGCTACCGGAGACCCAGTACTTC
CDR3aa: CASSQALPETQYF

abundance: once
j_gene: TRBJ2-3
len: 13
d_gene: -
v_gene: TRBV24-1
CDR3nt: TGTGCCACCAGTGTCCTCGGAACAGATACGCAGTATTTT
CDR3aa: CATSVLGTDTQYF

abundance: -
j_gene: TRBJ2-1
len: 16
d_gene: TRBD2
v_gene: TRBV7-2
CDR3nt: TGTGCCAGCAGCTTCTGGCGGGGGGGTAAAGACAATGAGCAGTTCTTC
CDR3aa: CASSFWRGGKDNEQFF

abundance: -
j_gene: TRBJ2-1
len: 13
d_gene: -
v_gene: TRBV14
CDR3nt: TGTGCCAGCAGCGTCCTCCCTGGGAATGAGCAGTTCTTC
CDR3aa: CASSVLPGNEQFF

abundance: -
j_gene: TRBJ2-7
len: 16
d_gene: TRBD2
v_gene: TRBV7-8
CDR3nt: TGTGCCAGCAGCCGAGGACTAGCGGGAAACTCCTACGAGCAGTACTTC
CDR3aa: CASSRGLAGNSYEQYF

abundance: -
j_gene: TRBJ2-3
len: 13
d_gene: TRBD2
v_gene: TRBV20-1
CDR3nt: TGCGGGGGGGGTAGCGGGAGTACAGATACGCAGTATTTT
CDR3aa: CGGGSGSTDTQYF

abundance: -
j_gene: TRBJ2-7
len: 15
d_gene: -
v_gene: TRBV20-1
CDR3nt: TGCAGTGCTAGTCTCCGGGGCCAGAGCTCCTACGAGCAGTACTTC
CDR3aa: CSASLRGQSSYEQYF

abundance: -
j_gene: TRBJ2-2
len: 15
d_gene: -
v_gene: TRBV25-1
CDR3nt: TGTGCCAGCCTGTCCCCTAGCGCCGTCACCGGGGAGCTGTTTTTT
CDR3aa: CASLSPSAVTGELFF

abundance: -
j_gene: TRBJ2-3
len: 14
d_gene: -
v_gene: TRBV7-9
CDR3nt: TGTGCCAGCAGGGGCAACGGGGGCACAGATACGCAGTATTTT
CDR3aa: CASRGNGGTDTQYF

abundance: -
j_gene: TRBJ2-1
len: 11
d_gene: -
v_gene: TRBV28
CDR3nt: TGTGCCAGCAGTACCGGTTGGTCCCACCGCTTC
CDR3aa: CASSTGWSHRF